The rows below give T cell receptor beta chains drawn from one sample of a study of blood T cell repertoires in COVID-19. Clones were sequenced by immunoSEQ multiplex PCR, and TCRdb holds only the in-frame ones, with some missing. The table records hundreds of thousands of clones, around 88% of them present only once. What was sequenced was peripheral blood. These receptors all come from a woman younger than 45 who had recovered from COVID-19. Each CDR3 is given with its conserved first and last residue. Fields, in order: J gene, CDR3 length, V gene, clone size, D gene, CDR3 DNA, CDR3 protein. D genes are given only for firm matches. Rows give clone size only sometimes, using once, few, many, or a class for an expanded clone.

J: TRBJ2-1; length: 18; V: TRBV4-3; size: once; D: TRBD2; DNA: TGCGCCAGCAGCCATGACCCGGCTAGCGGGGGCCGTAACAATGAGCAGTTCTTC; CDR3: CASSHDPASGGRNNEQFF
J: TRBJ2-3; length: 17; V: TRBV27; size: few; D: TRBD1; DNA: TGTGCCAGCCAAGGGCAGCAGGGGGCTATCGGCACAGATACGCAGTATTTT; CDR3: CASQGQQGAIGTDTQYF
J: TRBJ2-1; length: 16; V: TRBV28; size: .; D: TRBD2; DNA: TGTGCCAGCAGTTCCTTAGCGGGGGCCTCCTACAATGAGCAGTTCTTC; CDR3: CASSSLAGASYNEQFF
J: TRBJ2-1; length: 17; V: TRBV5-1; size: .; D: TRBD2; DNA: TGCGCCAGCAGCCTACCACTAGCGGGGGGCTCCTACAATGAGCAGTTCTTC; CDR3: CASSLPLAGGSYNEQFF
J: TRBJ2-1; length: 13; V: TRBV10-3; size: .; D: TRBD1; DNA: TGTGCCACCGGACAGGGGGCCTATAATGAGCAGTTCTTC; CDR3: CATGQGAYNEQFF
J: TRBJ2-3; length: 17; V: TRBV5-4; size: .; D: .; DNA: TGTGCCAGCAGCCCGATCTCCTACAGGGAAACCACAGATACGCAGTATTTT; CDR3: CASSPISYRETTDTQYF
J: TRBJ2-5; length: 15; V: TRBV15; size: .; D: TRBD2; DNA: TGTGCCACCAGCAGAGACCTAGCGGGGAAAGAGACCCAGTACTTC; CDR3: CATSRDLAGKETQYF
J: TRBJ2-2; length: 15; V: TRBV7-3; size: .; D: .; DNA: TGTGCCAGCAGCGCGGGACCTGCGAACACCGGGGAGCTGTTTTTT; CDR3: CASSAGPANTGELFF
J: TRBJ2-3; length: 18; V: TRBV4-1; size: .; D: TRBD1; DNA: TGCGCCAGCAGCCCAACCCGTACGGACAGGGTAGGCACAGATACGCAGTATTTT; CDR3: CASSPTRTDRVGTDTQYF
J: TRBJ2-3; length: 14; V: TRBV4-1; size: .; D: TRBD1; DNA: TGCGCCAGCAGCCAAGGAGGGGGCCTTGATACGCAGTATTTT; CDR3: CASSQGGGLDTQYF
J: TRBJ1-2; length: 16; V: TRBV27; size: .; D: TRBD1; DNA: TGTGCCAGCAGTTTACGCTCAGGGGGCCATAACTATGGCTACACCTTC; CDR3: CASSLRSGGHNYGYTF
J: TRBJ2-1; length: 14; V: TRBV6-5; size: once; D: TRBD1; DNA: TGTGCCAGCAGCCCCGGGACAGGGGGGATTGAGCAGTTCTTC; CDR3: CASSPGTGGIEQFF
J: TRBJ2-7; length: 14; V: TRBV7-2; size: .; D: TRBD1; DNA: TGTGCCAGCAGCTTGACAGGGGTCGGCTACGAGCAGTACTTC; CDR3: CASSLTGVGYEQYF
J: TRBJ1-1; length: 14; V: TRBV18; size: .; D: .; DNA: TGTGCCAGCTCACCACAGGGCGGGGGCACTGAAGCTTTCTTT; CDR3: CASSPQGGGTEAFF
J: TRBJ1-2; length: 15; V: TRBV7-9; size: few; D: .; DNA: TGTGCCAGCAGCCCCCGTTTCAGAGGGGAGGTTGGCTACACCTTC; CDR3: CASSPRFRGEVGYTF
J: TRBJ2-5; length: 12; V: TRBV7-8; size: .; D: TRBD2; DNA: TGTGCCAGCAGCTTAGGCGGGGGGGCCCTGAACTTC; CDR3: CASSLGGGALNF
J: TRBJ2-2; length: 17; V: TRBV24-1; size: .; D: .; DNA: TGTGCCACCAGTGATCCTCGTTCGGGGGTTGACACCGGGGAGCTGTTTTTT; CDR3: CATSDPRSGVDTGELFF
J: TRBJ1-1; length: 16; V: TRBV2; size: .; D: TRBD1; DNA: TGTGCCAGCAGACCCGGACAGGGAGTTGTGAGGACTGAAGCTTTCTTT; CDR3: CASRPGQGVVRTEAFF
J: TRBJ1-3; length: 17; V: TRBV30; size: .; D: TRBD1; DNA: TGTGCCTGGAGTGTAGTATCCGGGACAGGGACTTGGGACACCATATATTTT; CDR3: CAWSVVSGTGTWDTIYF
J: TRBJ1-6; length: 17; V: TRBV7-2; size: .; D: TRBD1; DNA: TGTGCCAGCAGGTTACCGGGACAGGGCTCCTATAATTCACCCCTCCACTTT; CDR3: CASRLPGQGSYNSPLHF
J: TRBJ2-2; length: 13; V: TRBV2; size: .; D: .; DNA: TGTGCCAGCAGAGACAGTGAGGACGGGGAGCTGTTTTTT; CDR3: CASRDSEDGELFF
J: TRBJ1-4; length: 16; V: TRBV5-3; size: .; D: TRBD1; DNA: TGTGCCAGAAATACGAACCACAGGGGGCGGGGTGAAAAACTGTTTTTT; CDR3: CARNTNHRGRGEKLFF
J: TRBJ2-7; length: 13; V: TRBV12-3/TRBV12-4; size: .; D: TRBD1; DNA: TGTGCCAGCACCTTAGGACAGGGTACCGAGCAGTACTTC; CDR3: CASTLGQGTEQYF
J: TRBJ1-3; length: 15; V: TRBV18; size: .; D: .; DNA: TGTGCCAGCTCACCGTTCACAGACTCTGGAAACACCATATATTTT; CDR3: CASSPFTDSGNTIYF
J: TRBJ2-1; length: 13; V: TRBV6-5; size: .; D: TRBD1; DNA: TGTGCCAGCAGGGGACAGGGGGCCCATGAGCAGTTCTTC; CDR3: CASRGQGAHEQFF
J: TRBJ1-5; length: 17; V: TRBV19; size: .; D: TRBD1; DNA: TGTGCCAGTAGTAACTACCGGGACAGGGGAAGGAATCAGCCCCAGCATTTT; CDR3: CASSNYRDRGRNQPQHF
J: TRBJ1-1; length: 11; V: TRBV6-5; size: few; D: .; DNA: TGTGCCAGCGGGCAGACGCTGAAAGCTTTCTTT; CDR3: CASGQTLKAFF
J: TRBJ1-1; length: 16; V: TRBV19; size: few; D: TRBD1; DNA: TGTGCCAGTAGTCGTGGGGACAGACTGATCAACACTGAAGCTTTCTTT; CDR3: CASSRGDRLINTEAFF
J: TRBJ2-7; length: 14; V: TRBV4-2; size: .; D: .; DNA: TGTGCCAGCAGCCCATACAGGGATTCCTACGAGCAGTACTTC; CDR3: CASSPYRDSYEQYF
J: TRBJ2-7; length: 16; V: TRBV19; size: .; D: TRBD1; DNA: TGTGCCAGTAGTACCGGCAGGGGACAGGGGAACCACGAGCAGTACTTC; CDR3: CASSTGRGQGNHEQYF
J: TRBJ2-7; length: 12; V: TRBV2; size: once; D: .; DNA: .; CDR3: CASILDRGRKYF
J: TRBJ2-3; length: 16; V: TRBV7-2; size: .; D: TRBD2; DNA: TGTGCCAGCAGCTACCCCCCGGGGGGGTCCACAGATACGCAGTATTTT; CDR3: CASSYPPGGSTDTQYF
J: TRBJ1-2; length: 14; V: TRBV6-1; size: .; D: .; DNA: TGTGCCAGCAGTGAAGCGCGAGGGGGCTATGGCTACACCTTC; CDR3: CASSEARGGYGYTF
J: TRBJ2-2; length: 16; V: TRBV24-1; size: .; D: TRBD1; DNA: TGTGCCACCAGTGATACCGACAGGGGGAGCGCCGGGGAGCTGTTTTTT; CDR3: CATSDTDRGSAGELFF
J: TRBJ1-1; length: 14; V: TRBV5-1; size: few; D: TRBD1; DNA: TGCGCCAGCAGCTGGGGGACAGGCAACACTGAAGCTTTCTTT; CDR3: CASSWGTGNTEAFF
J: TRBJ1-5; length: 18; V: TRBV6-6; size: .; D: .; DNA: TGTGCCAGCAGTCCCCGCCGACAGGCCTCCTATAGCAATCAGCCCCAGCATTTT; CDR3: CASSPRRQASYSNQPQHF
J: TRBJ1-2; length: 14; V: TRBV19; size: .; D: TRBD1; DNA: TGTGCCAGTAGTAATAGACAGGGAGGCTATGGCTACACCTTC; CDR3: CASSNRQGGYGYTF
J: TRBJ1-1; length: 15; V: TRBV6-2/TRBV6-3; size: .; D: .; DNA: TGTGCCAGCAGCGCCTTAACAGGGATGGGCACTGAAGCTTTCTTT; CDR3: CASSALTGMGTEAFF
J: TRBJ1-1; length: 14; V: TRBV5-5; size: .; D: .; DNA: TGTGCCAGCAGCTTGGCCTATGTGAACACTGAAGCTTTCTTT; CDR3: CASSLAYVNTEAFF
J: TRBJ1-4; length: 15; V: TRBV7-8; size: .; D: TRBD1; DNA: TGTGCCAGCAGGGACGGGACAGGCGCTAATGAAAAACTGTTTTTT; CDR3: CASRDGTGANEKLFF
J: TRBJ2-3; length: 14; V: TRBV7-3; size: .; D: TRBD2; DNA: TGTGCCAGCAGCTTAAGACTAGCTAGAGATACGCAGTATTTT; CDR3: CASSLRLARDTQYF
J: TRBJ2-7; length: 13; V: TRBV28; size: .; D: TRBD1; DNA: TGTGCCAGCAGTTCCGGGACAGGGGGCGAGCAGTACTTC; CDR3: CASSSGTGGEQYF
J: TRBJ2-3; length: 16; V: TRBV2; size: .; D: TRBD2; DNA: TGTGCCAGCGAAGCGGGGGCCGCAAGGGGGACAGATACGCAGTATTTT; CDR3: CASEAGAARGTDTQYF
J: TRBJ1-2; length: 15; V: TRBV2; size: .; D: TRBD1; DNA: TGTGCCAGCAGTGAAGAGAGGACAGGGTCCTATGGCTACACCTTC; CDR3: CASSEERTGSYGYTF
J: TRBJ2-3; length: 14; V: TRBV7-3; size: .; D: .; DNA: TGTGCCAGCAGCCTAGGGACTGGCACAGATACGCAGTATTTT; CDR3: CASSLGTGTDTQYF
J: TRBJ2-5; length: 14; V: TRBV3-1/TRBV3-2; size: .; D: TRBD2; DNA: TGTGCCAGCAGCCAAGGGGCGGGGGGAGAGACCCAGTACTTC; CDR3: CASSQGAGGETQYF